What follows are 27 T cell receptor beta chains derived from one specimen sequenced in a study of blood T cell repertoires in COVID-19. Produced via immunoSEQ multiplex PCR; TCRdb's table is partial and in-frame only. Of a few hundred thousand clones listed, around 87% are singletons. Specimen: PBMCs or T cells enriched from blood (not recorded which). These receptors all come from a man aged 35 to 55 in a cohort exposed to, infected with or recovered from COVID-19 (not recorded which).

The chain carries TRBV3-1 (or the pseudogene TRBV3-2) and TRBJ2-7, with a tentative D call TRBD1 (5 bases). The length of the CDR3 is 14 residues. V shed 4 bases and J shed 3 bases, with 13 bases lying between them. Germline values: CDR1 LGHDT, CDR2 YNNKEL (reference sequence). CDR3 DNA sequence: TGTGCCAGCAGCCCTCGGTCTGACAGCTACGAGCAGTACTTC. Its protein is CASSPRSDSYEQYF.

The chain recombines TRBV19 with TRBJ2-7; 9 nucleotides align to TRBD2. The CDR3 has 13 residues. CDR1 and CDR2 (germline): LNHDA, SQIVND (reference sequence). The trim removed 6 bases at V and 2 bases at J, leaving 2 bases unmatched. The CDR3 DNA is TGTGCCAGTAGACTAGCGGGTACCTACGAGCAGTACTTC. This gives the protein CASRLAGTYEQYF.

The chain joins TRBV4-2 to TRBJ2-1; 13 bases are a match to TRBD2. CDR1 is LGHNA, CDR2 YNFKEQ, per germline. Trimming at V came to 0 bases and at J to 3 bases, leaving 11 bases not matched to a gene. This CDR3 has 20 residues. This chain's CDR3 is CASSQEKRTSGRWNYNEQFF. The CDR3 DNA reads TGTGCCAGCAGCCAAGAAAAAAGGACTAGCGGGAGATGGAACTACAATGAGCAGTTCTTC.

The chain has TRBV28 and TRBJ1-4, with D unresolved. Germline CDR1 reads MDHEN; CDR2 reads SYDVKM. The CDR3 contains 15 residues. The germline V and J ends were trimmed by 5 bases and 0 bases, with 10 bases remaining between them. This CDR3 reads CASSPGGATNEKLFF. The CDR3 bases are TGTGCCAGCAGTCCCGGCGGTGCAACTAATGAAAAACTGTTTTTT.

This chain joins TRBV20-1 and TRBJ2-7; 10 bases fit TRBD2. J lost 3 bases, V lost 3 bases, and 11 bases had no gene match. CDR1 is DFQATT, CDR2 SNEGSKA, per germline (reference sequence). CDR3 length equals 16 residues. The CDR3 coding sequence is TGCAGTGCTAGTTCCCTAGCGGGAGAGCGGCGCTACGAGCAGTACTTC. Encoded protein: CSASSLAGERRYEQYF.

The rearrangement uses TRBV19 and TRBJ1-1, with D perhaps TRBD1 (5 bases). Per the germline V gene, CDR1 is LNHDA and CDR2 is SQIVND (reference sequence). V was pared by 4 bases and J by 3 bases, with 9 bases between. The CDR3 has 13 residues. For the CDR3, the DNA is TGTGCCAGTAGTAGTATAGGGGACACTGAAGCTTTCTTT. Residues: CASSSIGDTEAFF.

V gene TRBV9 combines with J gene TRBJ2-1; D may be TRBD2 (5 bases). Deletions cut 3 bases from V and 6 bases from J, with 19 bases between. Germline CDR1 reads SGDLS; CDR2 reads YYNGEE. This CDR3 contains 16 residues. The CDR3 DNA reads TGTGCCAGCAGCGACCCTACGAGGGAGTGGATCAATGAGCAGTTCTTC. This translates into CASSDPTREWINEQFF.

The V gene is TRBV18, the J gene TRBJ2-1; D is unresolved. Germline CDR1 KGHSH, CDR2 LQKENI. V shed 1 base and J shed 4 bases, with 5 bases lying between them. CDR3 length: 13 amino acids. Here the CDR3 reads CASSPRSYNEQFF. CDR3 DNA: TGTGCCAGCTCACCACGGAGTTACAATGAGCAGTTCTTC.

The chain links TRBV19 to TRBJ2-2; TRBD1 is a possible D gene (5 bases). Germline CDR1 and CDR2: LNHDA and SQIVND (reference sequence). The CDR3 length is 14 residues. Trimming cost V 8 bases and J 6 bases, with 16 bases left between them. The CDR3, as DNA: TGTGCCAGTGGGGCAGGGTCGTTTCCCGGGGAGCTGTTTTTT. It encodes CASGAGSFPGELFF.

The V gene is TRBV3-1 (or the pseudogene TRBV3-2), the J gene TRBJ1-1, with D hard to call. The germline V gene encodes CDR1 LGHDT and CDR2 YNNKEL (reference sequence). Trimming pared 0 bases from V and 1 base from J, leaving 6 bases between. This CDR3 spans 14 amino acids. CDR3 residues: CASSQDSGNTEAFF. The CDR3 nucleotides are TGTGCCAGCAGCCAAGATTCAGGGAACACTGAAGCTTTCTTT.

The CDR3 DNA follows: TGCGCCAGCAGCCAAGTATTGGAGTCTGGCTACACCTTC. Translated, it gives CASSQVLESGYTF. The rearrangement uses TRBV4-1 and TRBJ1-2; D remains unclear. In germline, CDR1 is MGHRA, CDR2 YSYEKL. V lost 1 base and J lost 7, with 10 bases in between. CDR3 length: 13 amino acids.

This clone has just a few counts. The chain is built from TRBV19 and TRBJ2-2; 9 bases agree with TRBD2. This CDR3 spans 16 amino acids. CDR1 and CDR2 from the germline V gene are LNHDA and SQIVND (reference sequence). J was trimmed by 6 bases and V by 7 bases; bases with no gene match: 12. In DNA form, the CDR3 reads TGTGCCAGTATGCTAGCGGGGAAGGGACGTGCCGGGGAGCTGTTTTTT. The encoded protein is CASMLAGKGRAGELFF.

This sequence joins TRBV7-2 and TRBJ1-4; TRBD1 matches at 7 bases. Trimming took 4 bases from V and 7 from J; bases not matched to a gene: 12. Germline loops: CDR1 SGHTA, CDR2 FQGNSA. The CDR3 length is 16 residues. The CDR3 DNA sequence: TGTGCCAGCAGCTCTGGGGGATCAGGGGGAGGTGAAAAACTGTTTTTT. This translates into CASSSGGSGGGEKLFF.

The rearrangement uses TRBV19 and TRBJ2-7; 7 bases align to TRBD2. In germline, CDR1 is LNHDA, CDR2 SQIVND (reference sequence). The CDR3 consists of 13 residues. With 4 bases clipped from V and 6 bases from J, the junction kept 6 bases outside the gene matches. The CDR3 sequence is CASSTHGLGEQYF. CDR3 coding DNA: TGTGCCAGTAGTACCCATGGACTAGGCGAGCAGTACTTC.

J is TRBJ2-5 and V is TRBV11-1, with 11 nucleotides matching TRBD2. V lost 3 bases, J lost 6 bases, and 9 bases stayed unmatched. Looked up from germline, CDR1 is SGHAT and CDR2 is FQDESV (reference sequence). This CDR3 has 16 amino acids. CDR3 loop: CASSLAGTSGVQTQYF. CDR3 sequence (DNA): TGTGCCAGCAGCTTGGCCGGGACTAGCGGAGTACAGACCCAGTACTTC.

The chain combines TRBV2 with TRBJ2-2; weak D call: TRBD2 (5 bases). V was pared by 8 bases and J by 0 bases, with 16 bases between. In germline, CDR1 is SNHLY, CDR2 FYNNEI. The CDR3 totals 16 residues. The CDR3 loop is CASQFSGSANTGELFF. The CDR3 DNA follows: TGTGCCAGCCAATTTAGTGGGAGCGCGAACACCGGGGAGCTGTTTTTT.

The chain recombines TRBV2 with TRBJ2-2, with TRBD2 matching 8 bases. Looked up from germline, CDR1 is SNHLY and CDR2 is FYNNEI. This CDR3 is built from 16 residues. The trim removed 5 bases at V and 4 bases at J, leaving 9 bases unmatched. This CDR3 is CASSNGVAGSTGELFF. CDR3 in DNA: TGTGCCAGCAGTAACGGAGTAGCGGGGTCCACCGGGGAGCTGTTTTTT.

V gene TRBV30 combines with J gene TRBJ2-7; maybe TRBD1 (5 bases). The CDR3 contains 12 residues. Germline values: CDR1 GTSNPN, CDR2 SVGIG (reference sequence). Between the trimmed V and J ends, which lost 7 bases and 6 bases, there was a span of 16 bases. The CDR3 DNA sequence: TGTGCCTCCCGCCGTCGTAGGGGCGAGCAGTACTTC. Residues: CASRRRRGEQYF.

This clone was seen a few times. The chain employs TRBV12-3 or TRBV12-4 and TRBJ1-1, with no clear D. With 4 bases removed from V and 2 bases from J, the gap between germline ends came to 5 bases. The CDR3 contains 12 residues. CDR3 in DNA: TGTGCCAGCAGTTACACAAACACTGAAGCTTTCTTT. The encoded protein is CASSYTNTEAFF.

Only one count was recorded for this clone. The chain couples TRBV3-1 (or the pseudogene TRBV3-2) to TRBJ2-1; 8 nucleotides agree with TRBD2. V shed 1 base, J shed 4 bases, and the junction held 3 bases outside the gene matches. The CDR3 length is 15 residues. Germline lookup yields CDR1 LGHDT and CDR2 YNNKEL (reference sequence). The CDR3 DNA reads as TGTGCCAGCAGCCAAGGGCTAGCGGGTTACAATGAGCAGTTCTTC. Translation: CASSQGLAGYNEQFF.

The CDR3 coding sequence is TGTGCCATCAGTGAGGGGACTTACTACGAGCAGTACTTC. This translates into CAISEGTYYEQYF. The chain has TRBV10-3 and TRBJ2-7; maybe TRBD2 (6 bases). Germline assignment: CDR1 ENHRY and CDR2 SYGVKD. The CDR3 is 13 amino acids. V gave up 2 bases and J gave up 3 bases, with 8 bases separating them.

CDR3 sequence reads: CASNIPDRAGWAFF. Written as DNA, the CDR3 is TGTGCCAGCAACATCCCAGACAGGGCGGGTTGGGCTTTCTTT. The chain couples TRBV19 to TRBJ1-1, with 7 nucleotides matching TRBD1. CDR1 is LNHDA, CDR2 SQIVND, per germline (reference sequence). The ends lost 9 bases at V and 11 bases at J; junction bases unmatched: 18. The CDR3 is 14 residues long.

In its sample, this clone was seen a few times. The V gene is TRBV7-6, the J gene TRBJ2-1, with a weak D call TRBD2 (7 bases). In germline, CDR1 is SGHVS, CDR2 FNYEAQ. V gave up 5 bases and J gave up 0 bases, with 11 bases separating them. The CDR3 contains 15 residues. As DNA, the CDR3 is TGTGCCAGCAGCAAGGGGGAGGGCTCCTACAATGAGCAGTTCTTC. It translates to CASSKGEGSYNEQFF.

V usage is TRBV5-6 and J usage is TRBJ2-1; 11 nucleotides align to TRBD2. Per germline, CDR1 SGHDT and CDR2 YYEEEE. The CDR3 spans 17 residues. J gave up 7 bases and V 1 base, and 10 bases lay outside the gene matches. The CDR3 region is CASSLKARLAGGNEQFF. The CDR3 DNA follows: TGTGCCAGCAGCTTGAAGGCGCGGCTAGCGGGAGGTAATGAGCAGTTCTTC.

The CDR3 loop reads CARSPLAGVSDTQYF. CDR3 DNA: TGTGCCAGATCTCCCTTAGCGGGAGTCAGCGATACGCAGTATTTT. The rearrangement joins TRBV2 to TRBJ2-3; 9 nucleotides agree with TRBD2. The ends lost 9 bases at V and 6 bases at J; junction bases unmatched: 13. In germline, CDR1 is SNHLY, CDR2 FYNNEI. The CDR3 length is 15 residues.

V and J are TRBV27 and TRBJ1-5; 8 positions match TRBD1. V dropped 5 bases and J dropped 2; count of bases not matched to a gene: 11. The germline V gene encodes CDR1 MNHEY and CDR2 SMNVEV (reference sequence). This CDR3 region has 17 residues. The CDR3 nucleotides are TGTGCCAGCAGTCCGATACGCCAGGGGGCCGGCAATCAGCCCCAGCATTTT. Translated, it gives CASSPIRQGAGNQPQHF.

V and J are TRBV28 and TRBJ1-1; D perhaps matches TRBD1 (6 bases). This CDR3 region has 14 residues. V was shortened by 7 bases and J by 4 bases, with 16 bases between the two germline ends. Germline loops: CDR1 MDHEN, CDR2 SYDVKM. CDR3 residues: CASMGTTILTEAFF. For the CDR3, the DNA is TGTGCCAGCATGGGGACAACGATTCTCACTGAAGCTTTCTTT.